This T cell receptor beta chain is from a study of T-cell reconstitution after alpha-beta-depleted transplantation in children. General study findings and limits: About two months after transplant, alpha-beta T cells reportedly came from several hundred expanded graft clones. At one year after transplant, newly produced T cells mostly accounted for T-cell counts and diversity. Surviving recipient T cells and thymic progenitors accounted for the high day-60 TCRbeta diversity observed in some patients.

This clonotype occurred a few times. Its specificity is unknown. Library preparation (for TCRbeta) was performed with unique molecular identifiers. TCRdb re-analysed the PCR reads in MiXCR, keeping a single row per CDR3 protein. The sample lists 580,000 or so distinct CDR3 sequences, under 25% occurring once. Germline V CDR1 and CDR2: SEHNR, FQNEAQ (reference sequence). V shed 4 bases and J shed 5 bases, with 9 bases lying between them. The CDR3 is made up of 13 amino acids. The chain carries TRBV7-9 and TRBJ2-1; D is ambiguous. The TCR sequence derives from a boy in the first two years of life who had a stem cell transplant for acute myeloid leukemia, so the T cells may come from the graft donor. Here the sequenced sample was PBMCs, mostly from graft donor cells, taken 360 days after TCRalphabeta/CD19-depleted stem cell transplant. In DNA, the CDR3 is TGTGCCAGCAGCTCTCCCAGAAACAATGAGCAGTTCTTC. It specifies CASSSPRNNEQFF.